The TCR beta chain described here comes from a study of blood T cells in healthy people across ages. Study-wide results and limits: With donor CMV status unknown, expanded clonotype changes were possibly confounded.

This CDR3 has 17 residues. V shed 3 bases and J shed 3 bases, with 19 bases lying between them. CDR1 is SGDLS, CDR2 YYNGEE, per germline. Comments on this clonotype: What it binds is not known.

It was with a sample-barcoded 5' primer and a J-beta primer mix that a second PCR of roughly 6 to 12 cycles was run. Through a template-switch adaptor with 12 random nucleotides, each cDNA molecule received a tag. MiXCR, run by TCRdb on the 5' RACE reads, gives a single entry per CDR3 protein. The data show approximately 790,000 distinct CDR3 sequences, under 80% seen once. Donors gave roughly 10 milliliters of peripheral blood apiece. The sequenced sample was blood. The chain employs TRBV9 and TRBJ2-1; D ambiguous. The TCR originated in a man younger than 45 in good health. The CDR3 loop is CASSAKQSLRSYNEQFF. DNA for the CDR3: TGTGCCAGCAGCGCTAAGCAGTCATTAAGAAGCTACAATGAGCAGTTCTTC.